This T cell receptor beta chain comes out of a study of identical twins (dated by TCRdb to 2016 to 2017). About the study as a whole: TCR alpha and beta repertoires from monozygotic twins, unrelated adults of various ages and cord blood were deep-sequenced to test whether fetal clonotypes persist. To rule out contamination, replicate twin experiments were performed at different times with different library preparation protocols.

On the study overall, not on this receptor specifically: Because the same donors could not be followed over many years, the conclusions depended on cross-sectional statistical analysis. In monozygotic twins, recombination models systematically underestimated out-of-frame TCR alpha sharing, but the models matched the sharing seen between unrelated individuals. Fewer insertions were carried by abundant cord blood beta clonotypes; a weaker similar trend was observed in young adult naive repertoires, while no such trend was observed in memory repertoires. The excess sharing between twins in beta out-of-frame sequences was weaker because fewer shared sequences reduced the signal-to-noise ratio. Out-of-frame TCR alpha sequences shared between twins showed an excess of low generation-probability sequences compared with coincidental sharing between unrelated individuals. Invariant T cells such as MAIT and iNKT could partly confound zero-insertion analyses, though diverse VJ usage argued against this for most clonotypes.

This clonotype was detected only a few times. Its cognate antigen has yet to be identified. No base quality values were provided; no much bigger clone lies one nucleotide off. Only healthy Caucasian donors were included. The twin cohort comprised three pairs of female monozygotic twins, all aged about 18 to 30 years. Peripheral blood mononuclear cells were the source from which RNA for the TCR libraries was isolated. Library construction relied on 5' RACE. The instrument was an Illumina HiSeq 2000. Template switching added a universal primer binding site, and the final cDNA carried a unique molecular identifier that allowed TCR cDNA molecules to be counted accurately. Specific primers in the conserved constant-segment region were used to synthesize first-strand cDNA for the TCR alpha and beta chains. To control for contamination, every cDNA library was double barcoded, receiving both a SMART-Mk sample barcode and Illumina barcodes. TruSeq adapter sequences, together with Illumina sample barcodes, were added in two successive PCR steps. The Illumina HiSeq platform was used with custom primers to sequence TCR alpha and beta cDNA libraries. For the original study's pipeline: Unique molecular identifiers were extracted from raw reads with MiGEC, and CDR3 positions were determined with MiXCR. For each individual, recombination models were inferred using an EM algorithm with the repgenHMM and IGoR tools. Shared clonotype analysis was performed with the tcR package in R, normalizing sharing by the product of cloneset sizes. To study raw recombination without the effects of thymic and clonal selection, out-of-frame nonproductive sequences were analyzed. TCRdb reanalyzed the raw reads on its own, using fastp at Q25 for trimming and MiXCR for clone calling, and kept in-frame beta chains. Entries that share a CDR3 protein sequence are merged under the most common genes and DNA. In this record, the V and J calls reflect TCRdb's handling and not the investigators' own analysis. The sample data list fewer than 900,000 distinct CDR3 sequences, and approximately 18% of these were observed just once. The ten largest account for about an eighth of the sample.

The germline V gene sets CDR1 to SGHDT and CDR2 to YYEEEE. Ends trimmed: V by 0 bases, J by 9 bases; bases unmatched to a gene: 0. The CDR3 contains 13 residues, cysteine and phenylalanine counted. Only CDR3 DNA is held: 39 bases, read in frame from base 1. The data also belong to a second study, concerning T cells expressing NK-cell markers. Looking at the second paper: In sorted CD3+CD56+NKG2C+, CD3+CD56+NKG2C- and CD3+CD56-NKG2C+ T-cell subsets from 8 or 9 donors, TCR beta-chain repertoires were profiled. Among the eight sequenced donors, only one was HCMV-seronegative, while the other seven were HCMV-seropositive. In several experiments an anti-gammadeltaTCR antibody was added to restrict sorting to alphabetaTCR-expressing T cells. In several donors, the dominant CD3+CD56+NKG2C+ clonotypes were found to rank among the top 10 CD8+ clonotypes and to make up roughly 1.0-7.0% of CD8+ T cells. Those dominant clonotypes were again the most abundant among CD3+CD56-NKG2C+ cells in a handful of donors, at about 28.3-65%. Whether the expanded NKG2C-expressing T cell clones were specific for HCMV antigens was left unclear. Randomly selected healthy volunteers, three men and five women, were used as the eight sequenced donors. A commercial ELISA kit detecting HCMV-specific IgG in serum was used to determine HCMV serostatus. For about six donors, bulk peripheral blood T-cell repertoires were also sequenced from unsorted PBMC. Reads were demultiplexed and grouped by UMI with MIGEC, and clonotypes were assembled and quantified with MiTCR. Only TCR cDNA sequences supported by at least two reads were kept to exclude erroneous sequences. The tcR package was used for downstream repertoire analysis, and clonotypes were matched across fractions by CDR3 nucleotide sequence plus V segment. VDJmatch was used to annotate antigen specificity against VDJdb, with one amino acid substitution in CDR3 permitted.

Specimen: PBMCs. Rearrangement joined TRBV5-6 to TRBJ1-6; TRBD1 matches 7 bases in the middle. The sequence was collected from a young woman in good health. The nucleotides read TGTGCCAGCAGCTTGGGGGACAGTTCACCCCTCCACTTT. Its translation is CASSLGDSSPLHF.